The 20 T cell receptor beta chains below were found in one sample sequenced in a study of post-analysis software for immune sequencing data. Whole-study results and caveats: TRBV segments more frequent in patients than in controls numbered five and included TRBV5-6, TRBV5-1 and TRBV20-1.

Researchers reported that TCR beta cDNA libraries carried unique molecular identifiers. Each CDR3 protein is one row after TCRdb ran MiXCR on the PCR reads. The sample carries hundreds of thousands of distinct CDR3 sequences, less than 35% recorded once. No antigen has been assigned to these receptors. Sequencing was carried out using blood. These receptors were obtained from a girl between 10 and 17 years old with multiple sclerosis.

The chain links TRBV7-2 to TRBJ1-4; 8 bases match TRBD1. Per the germline V gene, CDR1 is SGHTA and CDR2 is FQGNSA. J was trimmed by 7 bases and V by 5 bases; bases with no gene match: 12. The CDR3 has 16 residues. The CDR3 nucleotides are TGTGCCAGCAGCCCTCAACGACAGGGGATGGGTGAAAAACTGTTTTTT. Its protein is CASSPQRQGMGEKLFF.

This clonotype was recorded at least ten times. This sequence joins TRBV7-4 and TRBJ2-1; no firm D call. This CDR3 is 11 amino acids long. Germline CDR1 and CDR2: SGHVT and SQSDAQ. Trimming removed 4 bases at V and 10 bases at J, with 8 bases between. Here the CDR3 reads CASSYGWEQFF. CDR3 nucleotide sequence: TGTGCCAGCAGCTATGGGTGGGAGCAGTTCTTC.

This clonotype was counted between two and nine times. The rearrangement links TRBV4-3 to TRBJ1-2; TRBD1 agrees at 7 bases. The V segment lost 0 bases and the J segment 5 bases; nucleotides outside the gene matches: 12. The CDR3 is 17 amino acids. Germline V lookup: CDR1 LGHNA, CDR2 YSLEER. The CDR3 here is CASSQDSGGGVKYGYTF. The CDR3 nucleotides read TGCGCCAGCAGCCAAGATTCAGGGGGGGGGGTAAAGTATGGCTACACCTTC.

The chain uses TRBV10-3 and TRBJ2-7; tentatively, D is TRBD2 (5 bases). CDR3 size: 13 residues. With 6 bases removed from V and 12 bases from J, the gap between germline ends came to 21 bases. In germline, CDR1 is ENHRY, CDR2 SYGVKD. Here the CDR3 reads CAISQDWEETRYF. CDR3 DNA sequence: TGTGCCATCAGCCAGGACTGGGAAGAGACCCGGTACTTC.

This clonotype was counted between two and nine times. This chain joins TRBV28 and TRBJ1-2, with D tentatively TRBD1 (6 bases). In germline, CDR1 is MDHEN, CDR2 SYDVKM. This CDR3 comprises 13 residues. V lost 2 bases and J lost 7, with 11 bases in between. DNA of the CDR3: TGTGCCAGCAGTTTAGGGGGCCAGTTTGGCTACACCTTC. Translated, it gives CASSLGGQFGYTF.

J is TRBJ1-1 and V is TRBV5-1, with 9 nucleotides matching TRBD1. The CDR3 totals 18 residues. The germline CDR1 and CDR2 sequences are SGHRS and YFSETQ. The ends lost 3 bases at V and 0 bases at J; junction bases unmatched: 12. CDR3 residues: CASSSVGDRAFLNTEAFF. In DNA, the CDR3 is TGCGCCAGCAGCTCCGTAGGGGACAGGGCGTTTTTGAACACTGAAGCTTTCTTT.

This clonotype has just a few counts. V gene TRBV5-1 combines with J gene TRBJ2-5; perhaps TRBD1 as D (6 bases). Germline lookup yields CDR1 SGHRS and CDR2 YFSETQ. V was trimmed by 4 bases and J by 2 bases, leaving 12 bases between them. This CDR3 is built from 14 residues. The CDR3 sequence is CASSQRDNQETQYF. In DNA form, the CDR3 reads TGCGCCAGCAGCCAACGGGACAATCAAGAGACCCAGTACTTC.

The chain links TRBV6-7 to TRBJ2-3; weak D call: TRBD2 (5 bases). TRBV6-7 is an open reading frame whose function is uncertain. This CDR3 contains 15 residues. The V and J ends lost 7 bases and 0 bases respectively, with 14 bases between them. CDR3 in amino acids: CASTTSGYSTDTQYF. The CDR3 bases are TGTGCCAGCACCACGTCGGGGTATAGCACAGATACGCAGTATTTT.

There are a few counts of this clonotype. The chain has TRBV6-5 and TRBJ2-2; D is uncertain. This CDR3 spans 12 amino acids. Germline CDR1 reads MNHEY; CDR2 reads SVGAGI. V dropped 1 base and J dropped 6 bases, with 3 bases sitting between them. The CDR3 bases are TGTGCCAGCAGTTACTACTCCGGGGAGCTGTTTTTT. Protein sequence: CASSYYSGELFF.

This chain connects TRBV7-2 to TRBJ1-1; D gene unclear. Trimming cost V 2 bases and J 5 bases, with 9 bases left between them. Germline assignment: CDR1 SGHTA and CDR2 FQGNSA. The CDR3 runs 13 residues. CDR3 residues: CASSLSGRTEAFF. For the CDR3, the DNA is TGTGCCAGCAGCTTATCGGGCAGGACTGAAGCTTTCTTT.

This clonotype turned up a few times. The chain joins TRBV10-2 to TRBJ2-1, with 11 bases identical to TRBD2. This CDR3 spans 14 amino acids. Germline CDR1 reads WSHSY; CDR2 reads SAAADI. J gave up 5 bases and V 7 bases, and 4 bases lay outside the gene matches. The CDR3 is CASTGLAAHNEQFF. The CDR3 nucleotides read TGCGCCAGCACGGGACTAGCGGCCCACAATGAGCAGTTCTTC.

The gene calls are TRBV6-5 and TRBJ2-2, with 9 bases fitting TRBD1. The CDR3 extends over 16 amino acids. CDR1 is MNHEY, CDR2 SVGAGI, per germline. Germline trimming cut 0 bases from V and 5 bases from J; bases unmatched to any gene: 4. The DNA of the CDR3 is TGTGCCAGCAGTTACTCGGGACAGGGATGGACCGGGGAGCTGTTTTTT. Amino acid sequence: CASSYSGQGWTGELFF.

This clonotype has more than one count but fewer than ten. The rearrangement joins TRBV20-1 to TRBJ2-5; the D is unclear. The CDR3 has 13 residues. Germline-derived CDR1 and CDR2 are DFQATT and SNEGSKA (reference sequence). The V gene lost 2 bases and the J gene lost 0 bases, with 7 bases spanning the gap. CDR3: CSARKEYQETQYF. The CDR3 nucleotides read TGCAGTGCTAGAAAGGAGTACCAAGAGACCCAGTACTTC.

For this clonotype: One end of the junction is discordant with germline, which a read error may explain. The V gene is TRBV15, the J gene TRBJ2-5; TRBD2 is a possible D gene (5 bases). Per the germline V gene, CDR1 is LNHNV and CDR2 is YYDKDF (reference sequence). CDR3 size: 13 residues. In nucleotides, the CDR3 is TGTGCCACTAGCAGAGATCTCGGGGTCGATCCGTACTTC. Translated, it gives CATSRDLGVDPYF. The whole variable domain, filled in from reference TRBV15 and TRBJ2-5, reads DAMVIQNPRYQVTQFGKPVTLSCSQTLNHNVMYWYQQKSSQAPKLLFHYYDKDFNNEADTPDNFQSRRPNTSFCFLDIRSPGLGDTAMYLCATSRDLGVDPYFGPGTRLLVL.

This clonotype was seen repeatedly, ten times or more. The chain joins TRBV20-1 to TRBJ2-5; a weak D match, TRBD2 (6 bases). V was shortened by 3 bases and J by 5 bases, with 16 bases between the two germline ends. The length of the CDR3 is 14 residues. The germline gives CDR1 DFQATT, CDR2 SNEGSKA (reference sequence). The CDR3 sequence is CSASLDLGRETQYF. The CDR3, as DNA: TGCAGTGCTAGTCTGGATCTAGGGAGGGAGACCCAGTACTTC.

Note on this clonotype: A junction end diverges from the germline sequence, so it may reflect a read error. The J gene is TRBJ2-7, the V gene TRBV20-1, with TRBD2 identical over 7 bases. Looked up from germline, CDR1 is DFQATT and CDR2 is SNEGSKA (reference sequence). The CDR3 sequence is 14 residues long. The chain's CDR3 is CSARGLAIAYGQYF. The DNA of the CDR3 is TGCAGTGCTAGAGGACTAGCAATAGCCTACGGGCAGTACTTC.

The rearrangement joins TRBV28 to TRBJ1-6, with D unresolved. The CDR3 sequence is 11 residues long. The germline V gene has CDR1 MDHEN and CDR2 SYDVKM. V was pared by 5 bases and J by 8 bases, with 4 bases between. CDR3 sequence: CASSAYSPLHF. The DNA for the CDR3 is TGTGCCAGCAGTGCTTATTCACCCCTCCACTTT.

In its sample, this clonotype was seen many times. The chain is built from TRBV20-1 and TRBJ2-3, with 7 bases matching TRBD2. The CDR3 totals 12 residues. Germline CDR1 and CDR2: DFQATT and SNEGSKA (reference sequence). V was clipped by 6 bases and J by 4 bases; unmatched bases: 4. This CDR3 reads CSAQGRADTQYF. The DNA of the CDR3 is TGCAGTGCCCAAGGGAGGGCAGATACGCAGTATTTT.

The chain uses TRBV5-8 and TRBJ1-1, with D unclear. V was cut by 5 bases and J by 1 base, with 15 bases left in between. This CDR3 is built from 15 residues. Germline lookup yields CDR1 SGHTS and CDR2 YDEGEE. The CDR3 nucleotides are TGTGCCAGCAGTTCTCAGGTGGAGCCGAACACTGAAGCTTTCTTT. Amino acid sequence: CASSSQVEPNTEAFF.

The gene calls are TRBV4-1 and TRBJ1-2, with D perhaps TRBD1 (5 bases). Germline assignment: CDR1 MGHRA and CDR2 YSYEKL. Deletions cut 3 bases from V and 1 base from J, with 15 bases between. The CDR3 totals 16 residues. For the CDR3, the DNA is TGCGCCAGCAGCCAGGTGACAGTGGCCCTTAACTATGGCTACACCTTC. Encoded protein: CASSQVTVALNYGYTF.